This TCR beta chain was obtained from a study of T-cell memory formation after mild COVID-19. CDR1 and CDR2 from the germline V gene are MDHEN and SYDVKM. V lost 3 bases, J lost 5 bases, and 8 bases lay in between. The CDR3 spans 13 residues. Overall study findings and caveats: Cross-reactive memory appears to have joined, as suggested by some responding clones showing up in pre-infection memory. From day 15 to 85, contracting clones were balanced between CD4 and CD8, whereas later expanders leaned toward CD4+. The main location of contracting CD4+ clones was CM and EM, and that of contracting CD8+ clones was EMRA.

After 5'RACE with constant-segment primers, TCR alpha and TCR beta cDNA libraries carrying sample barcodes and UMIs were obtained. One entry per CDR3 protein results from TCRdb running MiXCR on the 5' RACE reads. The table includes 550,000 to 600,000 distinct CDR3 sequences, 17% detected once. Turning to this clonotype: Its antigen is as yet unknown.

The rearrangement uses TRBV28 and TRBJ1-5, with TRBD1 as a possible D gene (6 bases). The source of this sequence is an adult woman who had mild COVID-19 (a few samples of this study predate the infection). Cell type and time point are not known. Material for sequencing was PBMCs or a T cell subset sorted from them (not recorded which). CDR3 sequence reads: CASSFTGYQPQHF. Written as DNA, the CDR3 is TGTGCCAGCAGTTTTACAGGGTATCAGCCCCAGCATTTT.